The 2 T cell receptor beta chains presented below share a single source sample, sequenced in a study of CD8+CD57+ T cells in acquired aplastic anemia. Genomic DNA constituted the template upon which TCR beta VDJ and CDR3 profiling was performed. MiXCR was run by TCRdb on the reads, yielding one entry per CDR3 protein. The sample has 150,000 to 170,000 distinct CDR3 sequences; about 52% are singletons. CD8+CD57+ cell expansion, shown by flow cytometry, had occurred in the patients selected for sequencing. Material for sequencing was sorted CD4+, CD8+, or CD8+CD57+ T cells (not recorded which) from PBMCs. Receptor source: a human donor with aplastic anemia.

The V and J genes are TRBV2 and TRBJ1-2; D gene uncertain. CDR1 SNHLY and CDR2 FYNNEI come from the germline V gene. The CDR3 runs 10 residues. The ends were cut back, 4 bases at V and 6 bases at J, with 3 bases in the middle. The CDR3 is CASSVDGYTF. The CDR3 DNA sequence: TGTGCCAGCAGTGTGGATGGCTACACCTTC.

The chain joins TRBV4-1 to TRBJ2-7; the D gene is possibly TRBD2 (6 bases). CDR3 size: 14 residues. Germline-derived CDR1 and CDR2 are MGHRA and YSYEKL. Deletions cut 2 bases from V and 5 bases from J, with 13 bases between. The DNA for the CDR3 is TGCGCCAGCAGCCAAACAAGACTAGTCCACGAGCAGTACTTC. Its protein product is CASSQTRLVHEQYF.